Included here is one TCR beta chain sequence, with context. Its antigen remains unknown. The CDR3 sequence is 13 residues long. The V end was cut by 6 bases, the J end by 0 bases, with 11 bases between. Per germline, CDR1 DFQATT and CDR2 SNEGSKA (reference sequence). TCR beta CDR3 regions were amplified from RNA. When the TCR CDR3 underwent first-round RT-PCR, the HTBI primer set was used. Each CDR3 protein gets one entry after TCRdb re-called the multiplex PCR reads with MiXCR. The profile covers some 200,000 distinct CDR3 sequences, with roughly a sixth appearing a single time and approximately 46% taken by the ten largest. This sample is part of a study of T cells in Graves' hyperthyroidism and ophthalmopathy. Study conclusions and caveats: Expanded thyroid clonotypes (above 0.001) were mostly also found in blood.

The specimen sequenced was blood. This TCR was recovered from a man in his fifties or sixties with Graves' hyperthyroidism. The chain carries TRBV20-1 and TRBJ1-1; D gene uncertain. The chain's CDR3 is CSAYRQVNTEAFF. CDR3 coding DNA: TGCAGTGCATATCGCCAAGTGAACACTGAAGCTTTCTTT.